Listed here are 13 T cell receptor beta chains from one sample, sequenced in a study of blood T cell repertoires in COVID-19. Assay: immunoSEQ multiplex PCR; the TCRdb copy retains only in-frame clones and omits some. The table lists about 170,000 clones, roughly 86% of them singletons, with approximately 3.5% in the top ten. Sequencing used peripheral blood. These receptors all stem from a man aged 65-85 years with acute or convalescent COVID-19.

The chain employs TRBV5-1 and TRBJ2-5; D perhaps matches TRBD2 (5 bases). The CDR3 is 14 amino acids. Trimming took off 0 bases at V and 9 bases at J, with 15 bases between the two ends. Looked up from germline, CDR1 is SGHRS and CDR2 is YFSETQ. DNA for the CDR3: TGCGCCAGCAGCTTGGAGGGCCGGGGTCGGGCCCAGTACTTC. This sequence encodes CASSLEGRGRAQYF.

The chain joins TRBV5-1 to TRBJ1-1, with unresolved D. The germline V gene encodes CDR1 SGHRS and CDR2 YFSETQ. V was cut by 4 bases and J by 2 bases, with 15 bases left in between. The CDR3 is 15 amino acids. CDR3 sequence: CASSDLRGGNTEAFF. The CDR3 nucleotides are TGCGCCAGCAGCGATCTCCGGGGAGGCAACACTGAAGCTTTCTTT.

This clone was seen once. The CDR3 is CASSQGPDSPLHF. CDR3 nucleotide sequence: TGCGCCAGCAGTCAGGGGCCGGATTCACCCCTCCACTTT. The chain has TRBV5-1 and TRBJ1-6, with D maybe TRBD1 (6 bases). Germline assignment: CDR1 SGHRS and CDR2 YFSETQ. Trimming left V 5 bases short and J 8 bases short, with 11 bases between. The CDR3 loop spans 13 amino acids.

This chain joins TRBV28 and TRBJ1-1; 7 bases are a match to TRBD1. With 2 bases clipped from V and 2 bases from J, the junction kept 8 bases outside the gene matches. The CDR3 extends over 16 amino acids. CDR1 is MDHEN and CDR2 is SYDVKM in the germline V gene. In nucleotides, the CDR3 is TGTGCCAGCAGTTTAAGTTCAGGGACAGTAAACACTGAAGCTTTCTTT. Translated: CASSLSSGTVNTEAFF. Drawing the rest from reference TRBV28 and TRBJ1-1, the complete variable domain is DVKVTQSSRYLVKRTGEKVFLECVQDMDHENMFWYRQDPGLGLRLIYFSYDVKMKEKGDIPEGYSVSREKKERFSLILESASTNQTSMYLCASSLSSGTVNTEAFFGQGTRLTVV.

This chain uses TRBV5-1 with TRBJ2-1; the D gene is possibly TRBD2 (6 bases). V lost 8 bases to trimming and J lost 0 bases, with 15 bases between them. The germline CDR1 and CDR2 sequences are SGHRS and YFSETQ. This CDR3 has 15 residues. The CDR3 reads CASRDSLSSYNEQFF. DNA of the CDR3: TGCGCCAGTCGGGACTCCCTGAGCTCCTACAATGAGCAGTTCTTC.

This chain uses TRBV7-2 with TRBJ2-1; 9 bases fit TRBD2. This CDR3 contains 15 residues. The J segment lost 7 bases and the V segment lost 4 bases, leaving 8 bases of the junction unmatched. Germline V gene sequence: CDR1 SGHTA, CDR2 FQGNSA. CDR3 protein: CASSSQSGGRNEQFF. CDR3 nucleotide sequence: TGTGCCAGCAGCTCTCAGAGCGGGGGGAGGAATGAGCAGTTCTTC.

This chain connects TRBV7-2 to TRBJ2-7; 11 bases align to TRBD1. The CDR3 extends over 16 amino acids. Germline V lookup: CDR1 SGHTA, CDR2 FQGNSA. V shed 4 bases, J shed 5 bases, and the junction held 10 bases outside the gene matches. The CDR3 DNA reads as TGTGCCAGCAGCTCCAATCCGGGACAGGGGGTGGACGAGCAGTACTTC. Its protein is CASSSNPGQGVDEQYF.

The chain combines TRBV7-9 with TRBJ2-5, with 7 bases lining up with TRBD1. Losses at the gene ends were 2 bases for V and 2 bases for J; bases not matched to a gene: 5. The germline CDR1 and CDR2 sequences are SEHNR and FQNEAQ (reference sequence). The length of the CDR3 is 15 residues. The CDR3 here is CASSLMTGWQETQYF. Written as DNA, the CDR3 is TGTGCCAGCAGCTTAATGACAGGGTGGCAAGAGACCCAGTACTTC.

The chain joins TRBV5-4 to TRBJ2-7; 9 nucleotides agree with TRBD1. The germline V gene encodes CDR1 SGHNT and CDR2 YYREEE (reference sequence). Trimming removed 3 bases from V and 3 bases from J; junction bases left unmatched: 4. This CDR3 has 14 residues. CDR3 DNA: TGTGCCAGCAGCTCCCCGGGACAGGGCTACGAGCAGTACTTC. This sequence encodes CASSSPGQGYEQYF.

The rearrangement links TRBV7-3 to TRBJ2-3; possible D gene TRBD2, 6 bases. The CDR3 totals 13 residues. Germline V gives CDR1 SGHTA, CDR2 FQGTGA. With 8 bases removed from V and 2 bases from J, the gap between germline ends came to 11 bases. CDR3 in amino acids: CASGAGPTDTQYF. The CDR3 DNA follows: TGTGCCAGCGGGGCGGGACCCACAGATACGCAGTATTTT.

The V gene is TRBV28, the J gene TRBJ2-7; 10 bases are shared with TRBD2. The CDR3 is 13 amino acids. V shed 8 bases and J 4 bases; nucleotides not matched to a gene: 5. Per germline, CDR1 MDHEN and CDR2 SYDVKM. CDR3 bases: TGTGCCAGCGGACTAGCGGCAGATTACGAGCAGTACTTC. This sequence encodes CASGLAADYEQYF.

V is TRBV9 and J is TRBJ1-6; D remains unclear. Trimming pared 4 bases from V and 8 bases from J, leaving 16 bases between. Germline V CDR1 and CDR2: SGDLS, YYNGEE. The CDR3 has 15 amino acids. Written as DNA, the CDR3 is TGTGCCAGCAGCCCCCGGTCGCGGATGGATTCACCCCTCCACTTT. This codes for CASSPRSRMDSPLHF.

The CDR3 loop reads CASSARENYGYTF. CDR3 coding DNA: TGTGCCAGCAGTGCCAGGGAAAACTATGGCTACACCTTC. The chain employs TRBV28 and TRBJ1-2; TRBD1 is a possible D gene (5 bases). Per germline, CDR1 MDHEN and CDR2 SYDVKM. Trimming cost V 5 bases and J 2 bases, with 9 bases left between them. CDR3 length: 13 amino acids.